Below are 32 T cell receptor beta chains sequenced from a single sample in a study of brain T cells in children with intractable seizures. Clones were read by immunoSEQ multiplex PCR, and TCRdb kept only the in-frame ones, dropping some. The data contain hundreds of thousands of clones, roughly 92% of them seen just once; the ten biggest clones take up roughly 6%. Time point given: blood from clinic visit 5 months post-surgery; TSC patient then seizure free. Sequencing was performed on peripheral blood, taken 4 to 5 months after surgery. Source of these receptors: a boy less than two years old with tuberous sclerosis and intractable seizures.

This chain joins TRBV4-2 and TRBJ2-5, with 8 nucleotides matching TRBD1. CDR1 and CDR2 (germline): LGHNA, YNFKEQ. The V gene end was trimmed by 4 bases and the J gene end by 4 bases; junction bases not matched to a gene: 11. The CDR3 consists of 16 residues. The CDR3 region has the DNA TGTGCCAGCAGCCGAACCCAGGACAGGGAGGTAGAGACCCAGTACTTC. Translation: CASSRTQDREVETQYF.

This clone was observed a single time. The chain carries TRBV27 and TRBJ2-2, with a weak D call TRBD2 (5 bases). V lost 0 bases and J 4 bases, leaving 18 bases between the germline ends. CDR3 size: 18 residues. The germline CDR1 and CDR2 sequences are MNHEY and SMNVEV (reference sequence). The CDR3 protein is CASSLSPPAGPITGELFF. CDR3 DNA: TGTGCCAGCAGTTTATCTCCTCCGGCGGGCCCGATCACCGGGGAGCTGTTTTTT.

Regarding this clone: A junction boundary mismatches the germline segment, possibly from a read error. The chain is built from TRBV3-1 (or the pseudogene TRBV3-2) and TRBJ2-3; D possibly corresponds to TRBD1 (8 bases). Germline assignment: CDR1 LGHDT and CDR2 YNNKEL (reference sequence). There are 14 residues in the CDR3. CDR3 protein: CASSQSTGGDTQFF. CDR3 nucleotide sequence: TGTGCCAGCAGCCAAAGCACAGGGGGGGATACGCAGTTTTTT.

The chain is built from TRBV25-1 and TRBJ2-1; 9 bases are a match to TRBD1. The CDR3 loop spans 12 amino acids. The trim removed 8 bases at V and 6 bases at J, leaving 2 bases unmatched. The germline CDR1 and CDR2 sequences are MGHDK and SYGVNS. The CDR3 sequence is CASGGQGNEQFF. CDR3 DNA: TGTGCCAGCGGGGGACAGGGCAATGAGCAGTTCTTC.

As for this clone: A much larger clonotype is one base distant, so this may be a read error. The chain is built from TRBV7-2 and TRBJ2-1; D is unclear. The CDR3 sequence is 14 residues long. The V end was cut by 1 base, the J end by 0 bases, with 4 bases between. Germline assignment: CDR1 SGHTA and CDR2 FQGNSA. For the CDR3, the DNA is TGTGCCAGCAGCTTAGACGGCTCCTACAATGAGCAGTTCTTC. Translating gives CASSLDGSYNEQFF. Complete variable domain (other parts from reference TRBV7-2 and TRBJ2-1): GAGVSQSPSNKVTEKGKDVELRCDPISGHTALYWYRQSLGQGLEFLIYFQGNSAPDKSGLPSDRFSAERTGGSVSTLTIQRTQQEDSAVYLCASSLDGSYNEQFFGPGTRLTVL.

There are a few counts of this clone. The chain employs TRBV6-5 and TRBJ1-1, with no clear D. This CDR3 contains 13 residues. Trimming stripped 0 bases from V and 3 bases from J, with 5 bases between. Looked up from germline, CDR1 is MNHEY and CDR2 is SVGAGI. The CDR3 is CASSYSKYTEAFF. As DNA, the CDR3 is TGTGCCAGCAGTTACTCAAAATACACTGAAGCTTTCTTT.

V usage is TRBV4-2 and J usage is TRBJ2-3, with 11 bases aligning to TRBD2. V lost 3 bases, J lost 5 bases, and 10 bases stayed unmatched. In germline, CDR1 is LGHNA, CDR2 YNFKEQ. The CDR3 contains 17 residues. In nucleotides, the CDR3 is TGTGCCAGCAGCCAGTCGCATAGCGGGGGGGCACAAGATACGCAGTATTTT. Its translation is CASSQSHSGGAQDTQYF.

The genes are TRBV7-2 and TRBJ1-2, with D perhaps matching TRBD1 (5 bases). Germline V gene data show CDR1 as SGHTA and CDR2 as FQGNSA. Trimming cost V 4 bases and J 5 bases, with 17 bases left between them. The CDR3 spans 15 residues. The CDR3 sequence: CASSYKGTATYGYTF. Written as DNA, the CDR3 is TGTGCCAGCAGCTATAAAGGGACCGCTACATATGGCTACACCTTC.

The CDR3 sequence is CATSRDRLGATGELFF. CDR3 coding DNA: TGTGCCACCAGCAGAGATCGCCTTGGGGCCACCGGGGAGCTGTTTTTT. V usage is TRBV15 and J usage is TRBJ2-2, with TRBD1 as a possible D gene (5 bases). V dropped 0 bases and J dropped 4 bases, with 12 bases sitting between them. The V gene's germline CDR1 is LNHNV and CDR2 YYDKDF (reference sequence). The CDR3 is 16 residues long.

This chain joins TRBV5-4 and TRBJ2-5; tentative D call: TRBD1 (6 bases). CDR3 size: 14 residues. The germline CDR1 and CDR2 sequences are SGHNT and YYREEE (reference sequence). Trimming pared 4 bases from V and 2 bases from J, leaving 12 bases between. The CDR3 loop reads CASSKDRTQETQYF. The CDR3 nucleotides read TGTGCCAGCAGCAAAGACAGGACACAAGAGACCCAGTACTTC. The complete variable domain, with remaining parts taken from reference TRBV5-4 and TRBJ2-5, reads ETGVTQSPTHLIKTRGQQVTLRCSSQSGHNTVSWYQQALGQGPQFIFQYYREEENGRGNFPPRFSGLQFPNYSSELNVNALELDDSALYLCASSKDRTQETQYFGPGTRLLVL.

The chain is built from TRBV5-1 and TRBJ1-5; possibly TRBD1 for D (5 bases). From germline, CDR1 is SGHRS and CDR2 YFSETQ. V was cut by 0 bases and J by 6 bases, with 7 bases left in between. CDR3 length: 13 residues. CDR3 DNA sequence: TGCGCCAGCAGCTTGGAGGGGATTCAGCCCCAGCATTTT. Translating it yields CASSLEGIQPQHF.

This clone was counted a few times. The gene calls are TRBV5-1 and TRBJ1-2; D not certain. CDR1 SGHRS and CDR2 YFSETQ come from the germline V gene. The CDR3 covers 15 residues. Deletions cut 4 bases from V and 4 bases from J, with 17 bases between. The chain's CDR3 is CASSQGPSLGYGYTF. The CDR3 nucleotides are TGCGCCAGCAGCCAAGGACCTTCCTTGGGCTATGGCTACACCTTC.

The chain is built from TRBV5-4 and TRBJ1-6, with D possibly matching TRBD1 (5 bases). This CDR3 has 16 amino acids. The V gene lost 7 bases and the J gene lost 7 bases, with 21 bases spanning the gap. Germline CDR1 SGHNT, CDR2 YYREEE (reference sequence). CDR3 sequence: CASGNYQGRVNSPLHF. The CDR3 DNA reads TGTGCCAGCGGAAACTATCAGGGACGGGTGAATTCACCCCTCCACTTT.

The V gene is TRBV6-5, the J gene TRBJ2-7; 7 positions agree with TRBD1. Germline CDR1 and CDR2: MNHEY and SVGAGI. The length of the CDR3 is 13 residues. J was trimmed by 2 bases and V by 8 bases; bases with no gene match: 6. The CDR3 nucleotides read TGTGCCAGCGGCCGGGACAGTACCTACGAGCAGTACTTC. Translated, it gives CASGRDSTYEQYF.

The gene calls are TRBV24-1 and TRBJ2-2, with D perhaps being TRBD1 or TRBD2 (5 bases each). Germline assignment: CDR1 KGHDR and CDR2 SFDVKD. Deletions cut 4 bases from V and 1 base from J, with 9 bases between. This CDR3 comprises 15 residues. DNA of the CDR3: TGTGCCACCAGTGAGACGGGACGGAACACCGGGGAGCTGTTTTTT. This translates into CATSETGRNTGELFF.

The CDR3 sequence: CAWSVRGQAGYTF. Written as DNA, the CDR3 is TGTGCCTGGAGTGTACGGGGACAGGCCGGCTACACCTTC. The chain has TRBV30 and TRBJ1-2, with TRBD1 identical over 8 bases. Germline loops: CDR1 GTSNPN, CDR2 SVGIG (reference sequence). V dropped 0 bases and J dropped 8; count of bases not matched to a gene: 5. There are 13 residues in the CDR3.

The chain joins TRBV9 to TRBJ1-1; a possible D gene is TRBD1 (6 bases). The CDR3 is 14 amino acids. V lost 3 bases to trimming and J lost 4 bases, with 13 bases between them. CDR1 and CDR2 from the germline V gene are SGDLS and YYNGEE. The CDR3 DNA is TGTGCCAGCAGCGGGAGTGGGGACATCACTGAAGCTTTCTTT. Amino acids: CASSGSGDITEAFF.

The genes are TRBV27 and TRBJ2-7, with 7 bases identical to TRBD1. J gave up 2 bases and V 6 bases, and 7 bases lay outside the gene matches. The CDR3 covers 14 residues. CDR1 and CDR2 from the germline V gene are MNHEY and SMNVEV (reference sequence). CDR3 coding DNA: TGTGCCAGCAGCTTGACAGGGCGCGCCTACGAGCAGTACTTC. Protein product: CASSLTGRAYEQYF.

The CDR3 region is CASSLDTKGYGQPQHF. The DNA for the CDR3 is TGCGCCAGCAGCTTGGATACTAAGGGATATGGTCAGCCCCAGCATTTT. J is TRBJ1-5 and V is TRBV5-1; D remains ambiguous. The CDR3 spans 16 residues. Germline V gene data show CDR1 as SGHRS and CDR2 as YFSETQ. Trimming cost V 0 bases and J 6 bases, with 16 bases left between them.

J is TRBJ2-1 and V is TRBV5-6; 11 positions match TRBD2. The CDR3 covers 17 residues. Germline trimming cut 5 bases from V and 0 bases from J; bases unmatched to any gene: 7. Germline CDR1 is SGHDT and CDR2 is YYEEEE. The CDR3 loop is CASRLAGVWRSYNEQFF. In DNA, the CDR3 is TGTGCCAGCAGACTAGCGGGGGTCTGGCGCTCCTACAATGAGCAGTTCTTC. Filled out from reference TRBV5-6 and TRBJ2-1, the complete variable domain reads DAGVTQSPTHLIKTRGQQVTLRCSPKSGHDTVSWYQQALGQGPQFIFQYYEEEERQRGNFPDRFSGHQFPNYSSELNVNALLLGDSALYLCASRLAGVWRSYNEQFFGPGTRLTVL.

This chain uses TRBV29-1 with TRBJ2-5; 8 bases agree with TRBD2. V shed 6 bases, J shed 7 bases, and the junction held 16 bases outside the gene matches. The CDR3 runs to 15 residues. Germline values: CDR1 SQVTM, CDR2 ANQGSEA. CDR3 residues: CSVATSAGTKMTQYF. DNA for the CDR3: TGCAGCGTCGCGACTAGCGCGGGGACCAAGATGACCCAGTACTTC.

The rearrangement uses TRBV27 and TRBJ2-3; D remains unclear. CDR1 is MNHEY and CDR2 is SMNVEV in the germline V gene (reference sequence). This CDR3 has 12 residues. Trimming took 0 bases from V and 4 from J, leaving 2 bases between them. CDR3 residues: CASSLSADTQYF. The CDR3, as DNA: TGTGCCAGCAGTTTATCTGCAGATACGCAGTATTTT.

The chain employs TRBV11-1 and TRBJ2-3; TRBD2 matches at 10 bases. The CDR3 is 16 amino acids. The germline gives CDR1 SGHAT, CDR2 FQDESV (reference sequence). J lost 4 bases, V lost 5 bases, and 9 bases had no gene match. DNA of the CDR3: TGTGCCAGCAGCCCAAGGACTAGCGGTGGGGCAGATACGCAGTATTTT. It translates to CASSPRTSGGADTQYF.

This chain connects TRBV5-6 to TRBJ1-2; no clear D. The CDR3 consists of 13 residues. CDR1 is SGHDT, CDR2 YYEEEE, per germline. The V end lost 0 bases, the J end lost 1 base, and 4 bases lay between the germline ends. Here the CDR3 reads CASSLDSNYGYTF. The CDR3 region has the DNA TGTGCCAGCAGCTTGGACAGTAACTATGGCTACACCTTC.

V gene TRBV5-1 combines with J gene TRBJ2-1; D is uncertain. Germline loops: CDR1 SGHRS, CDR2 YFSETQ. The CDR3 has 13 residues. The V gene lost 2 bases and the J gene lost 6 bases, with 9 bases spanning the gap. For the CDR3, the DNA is TGCGCCAGCAGCTTATTTATTGGCAATGAGCAGTTCTTC. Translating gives CASSLFIGNEQFF.

The CDR3 sequence is CASSMPGGTSYEQYF. CDR3 bases: TGTGCCAGTAGTATGCCCGGGGGGACCTCCTACGAGCAGTACTTC. The gene calls are TRBV19 and TRBJ2-7; 7 bases agree with TRBD2. V dropped 3 bases and J dropped 0; count of bases not matched to a gene: 5. The length of the CDR3 is 15 residues. Germline CDR1 reads LNHDA; CDR2 reads SQIVND (reference sequence).

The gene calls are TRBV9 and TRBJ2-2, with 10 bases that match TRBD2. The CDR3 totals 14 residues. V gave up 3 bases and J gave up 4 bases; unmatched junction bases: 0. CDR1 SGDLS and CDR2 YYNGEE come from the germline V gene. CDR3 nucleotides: TGTGCCAGCAGCGGGACTAGCGGCACCGGGGAGCTGTTTTTT. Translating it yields CASSGTSGTGELFF.

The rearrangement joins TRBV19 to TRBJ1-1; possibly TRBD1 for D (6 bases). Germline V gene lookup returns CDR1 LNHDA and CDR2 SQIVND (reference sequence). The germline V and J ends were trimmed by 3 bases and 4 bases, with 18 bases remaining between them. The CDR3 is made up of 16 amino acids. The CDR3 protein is CASSMETGSWGTEAFF. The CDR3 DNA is TGTGCCAGTAGTATGGAGACAGGTTCGTGGGGCACTGAAGCTTTCTTT.

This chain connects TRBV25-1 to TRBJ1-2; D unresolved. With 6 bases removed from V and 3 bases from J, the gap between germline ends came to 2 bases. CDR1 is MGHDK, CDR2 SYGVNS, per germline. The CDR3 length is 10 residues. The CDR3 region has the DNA TGTGCCAGCAGCTACTATGGCTACACCTTC. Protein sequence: CASSYYGYTF.

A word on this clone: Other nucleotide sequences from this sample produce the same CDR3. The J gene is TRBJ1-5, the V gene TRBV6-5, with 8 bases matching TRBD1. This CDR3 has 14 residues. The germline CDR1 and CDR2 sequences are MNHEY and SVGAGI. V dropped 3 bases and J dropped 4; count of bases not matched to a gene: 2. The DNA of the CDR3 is TGTGCCAGCAGTTATTACAGGGGGAATCAGCCCCAGCATTTT. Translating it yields CASSYYRGNQPQHF.

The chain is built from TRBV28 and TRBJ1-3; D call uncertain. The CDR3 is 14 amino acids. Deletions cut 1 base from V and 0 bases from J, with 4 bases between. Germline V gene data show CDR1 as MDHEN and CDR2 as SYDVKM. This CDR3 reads CASSLSSSGNTIYF. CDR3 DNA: TGTGCCAGCAGTTTATCAAGCTCTGGAAACACCATATATTTT.

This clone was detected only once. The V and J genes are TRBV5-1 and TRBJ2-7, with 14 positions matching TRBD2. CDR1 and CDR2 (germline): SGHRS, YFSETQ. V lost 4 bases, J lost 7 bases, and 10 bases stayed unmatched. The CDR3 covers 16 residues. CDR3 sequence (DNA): TGCGCCAGCAGCCCCAAAACAGGACTAGCGGGAGGTGAGCAGTACTTC. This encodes CASSPKTGLAGGEQYF.